This T cell receptor beta chain was sequenced in a study of CXCR3-negative and CXCR3-positive naive CD8 T cells. Study conclusions and caveats: Researchers report that CXCR3-positive naive cells carry more hydrophobic TRB CDR3s than CXCR3-negative naive cells.

TRB cDNA libraries were made by UMI-labeled 5' RACE. Each CDR3 protein gets one entry in TCRdb, which reprocessed the 5' RACE reads and gives no DNA. The sample totals roughly 120,000 distinct CDR3 sequences. As to this clonotype: The antigen remains undetermined.

The CDR3 covers 12 residues. The V gene's germline CDR1 is SQVTM and CDR2 ANQGSEA. The sequence was obtained from a human donor in good health. Some clones in this sample may be carry-over from other donors' samples. The chain is built from TRBV29-1 and TRBJ2-2; TCRdb selects TRBD2, and the lack of DNA leaves this call unchecked. The sequenced material came from naive CXCR3+ CD8+ T cells from blood. Specified subset: CD45RO-CCR7+CD27+CD95- naive CD8+ T cells expressing CXCR3 (TNR3+). The CDR3 is CSAKGGTGELFF.